The present entry profiles one TCR beta chain with its context. Mismatch with germline at one junction end may stem from a read error. Other DNA sequences in this specimen translate into the identical CDR3. Sorting gave populations that all exceeded 95% purity. The sequenced template was cDNA made from the entire isolated RNA. The repertoire was sequenced with immunoSEQ multiplex PCR; TCRdb's copy has only in-frame clones and lacks some. The repertoire holds about 38,000 clones, about two thirds seen once, with around 2% in the top ten. The sample originates from a study of beta chain features in type 1 diabetes. This CDR3 spans 16 amino acids. The V gene's germline CDR1 is SGHDN and CDR2 FVKESK.

The chain uses TRBV14 and TRBJ2-3; the D gene is possibly TRBD2 (5 bases). The sample comprised Tregs from blood. The TCR originated in a woman aged 30 to 39 in good health. The CDR3 DNA follows: TGTGCCAGCAGCCAAACCCAAACTAGGATGGCAGATACACAGTATTTT. This codes for CASSQTQTRMADTQYF.